What follows are 18 T cell receptor beta chains derived from one specimen sequenced in a study of tumor-infiltrating lymphocytes in primary liver carcinoma. Co-extraction of both nucleic acids (RNA and DNA) used about 19-33 mg of unsorted bulk tissue. Reverse transcription of roughly 470 ng total RNA with a constant-region primer produced TCR beta cDNA. Modified slightly, ARM-PCR produced TCR beta libraries over three nested multiplex PCR rounds. Rounds one and two of PCR, each of 10 cycles, were primed with TRBV1-TRBV30 forward primers and a C-beta reverse primer. Via MiXCR, TCRdb re-called the multiplex PCR reads, giving one row per CDR3 protein. Of 75,000 to 90,000 distinct CDR3 sequences in the sample, 60% to 75% were seen once. The specimen sequenced was liver tumor tissue from sampling region 1. Subset indicated: tumor region T1, superior pole. Receptors originate from a middle-aged man with primary liver carcinoma and hepatitis B virus infection.

At least ten counts were recorded for this clonotype. The J gene is TRBJ2-5, the V gene TRBV5-1; D may be TRBD1 (5 bases). Looked up from germline, CDR1 is SGHRS and CDR2 is YFSETQ. Trimming took off 7 bases at V and 9 bases at J, with 22 bases between the two ends. The CDR3 contains 14 residues. In nucleotides, the CDR3 is TGCGCCAGCCGACCTTCGACAGAACCGGGTTCCCAGTACTTC. Translating it yields CASRPSTEPGSQYF. Full variable domain (outside the CDR3, taken from reference TRBV5-1 and TRBJ2-5): KAGVTQTPRYLIKTRGQQVTLSCSPISGHRSVSWYQQTPGQGLQFLFEYFSETQRNKGNFPGRFSGRQFSNSRSEMNVSTLELGDSALYLCASRPSTEPGSQYFGPGTRLLVL.

For this clonotype: One end of the junction does not line up with germline, which may come from a read error. This chain uses TRBV6-1 with TRBJ2-1, with 14 bases that match TRBD2. Germline values: CDR1 MNHNS, CDR2 SASEGT. The CDR3 spans 20 residues. The CDR3 loop reads CAGTTGSTSGRAISYNEQFF. The CDR3 region has the DNA TGTGCCGGCACCACCGGATCGACTAGCGGGAGGGCGATTTCCTATAATGAGCAGTTCTTC.

This clonotype was picked up one time. Given the absence of the conserved phenylalanine or tryptophan at the CDR3 end, a read error is likely. The V gene is TRBV7-8, the J gene TRBJ2-2; the D is unclear. This CDR3 has 16 amino acids. Germline CDR1 SGHVS, CDR2 FQNEAQ. The V end was cut by 5 bases, the J end by 0 bases, with 13 bases between. Written as DNA, the CDR3 is TGTGCCAGCAGCCCCCCTCGAGGACCGAACACCGGGGAGCTGTTTATT. This encodes CASSPPRGPNTGELFI.

A note on this clonotype: The junction shows a germline mismatch at one end, possibly a read error. V is TRBV11-3 and J is TRBJ2-3, with D maybe TRBD1 (6 bases). Looked up from germline, CDR1 is SGHNT and CDR2 is YENEEA. CDR3 length: 15 amino acids. Here the CDR3 reads CARSLGGQPTDTQYF. For the CDR3, the DNA is TGTGCCAGGAGCTTAGGGGGACAACCCACCGATACGCAGTATTTT.

As for this clonotype: A junction end diverges from the germline sequence, so it may reflect a read error. The rearrangement joins TRBV6-6 to TRBJ1-2; TRBD1 is a possible D gene (6 bases). In germline, CDR1 is MNHNY, CDR2 SVGAGI (reference sequence). The CDR3 extends over 15 amino acids. This CDR3 is CTSSRSGVFNYGYTF. The CDR3 DNA sequence: TGTACCAGCAGCCGATCAGGGGTCTTTAACTATGGCTACACCTTC.

Remarks on this clonotype: A read error may produce the germline difference seen at one junction end. The chain recombines TRBV10-3 with TRBJ2-1, with 8 bases fitting TRBD2. The V gene's germline CDR1 is ENHRY and CDR2 SYGVKD. The CDR3 covers 16 residues. The chain's CDR3 is CAISPGGATSYNEQIF. The CDR3 nucleotides read TGTGCCATCAGTCCGGGGGGGGCAACATCCTACAATGAGCAGATCTTC.

Written as DNA, the CDR3 is TGTGCTAGCTCGGGACAGGGGGCACTGGAGACCCAGTACTTC. Translation: CASSGQGALETQYF. This sequence joins TRBV12-3 or TRBV12-4 and TRBJ2-5, with 12 bases aligning to TRBD1. The CDR3 totals 14 residues.

Only one count was recorded for this clonotype. The junction departs from germline at one end; a sequencing error may be responsible. This chain links TRBV4-1 with TRBJ2-7; D is possibly TRBD2 (5 bases). This CDR3 has 15 amino acids. CDR1 and CDR2 (germline): MGHRA, YSYEKL. The CDR3 here is CTSSPRGEGSYEQYF. CDR3 bases: TGCACCAGCAGCCCTCGGGGAGAGGGCTCCTACGAGCAATACTTC.

This clonotype was seen a single time. A read error is likely, as this CDR3 ends without the conserved phenylalanine or tryptophan. The DNA is omitted, as the CDR3 cannot be located on it reliably, and the CDR3 follows TCRdb's listing. The chain has TRBV11-1 and TRBJ1-6; TRBD1, as called in the table, went unchecked against the DNA. Germline lookup yields CDR1 SGHAT and CDR2 FQDESV (reference sequence). The CDR3 adds up to 14 amino acids, both ends counted. The CDR3 sequence is CASCLDRGNSPIHL.

As to this clonotype: One end of the junction does not line up with germline, which may come from a read error. The chain combines TRBV29-1 with TRBJ2-2; the match to TRBD1 covers 7 bases. The germline V gene has CDR1 SQVTM and CDR2 ANQGSEA. The CDR3 runs 15 residues. In DNA form, the CDR3 reads TGCAGCGTATCGTTAGGGACAGAGAACACCGGGGAGCTGTATTTT. Protein: CSVSLGTENTGELYF.

With regard to this clonotype: No conserved phenylalanine or tryptophan ends this CDR3, so it is likely a read error. The chain joins TRBV11-2 to TRBJ2-1, with 7 bases matching TRBD1. Looked up from germline, CDR1 is SGHAT and CDR2 is FQNNGV. The CDR3 totals 17 residues. The CDR3 loop reads CAISLGTVGSSYKDQFL. The DNA for the CDR3 is TGTGCCATCAGCTTGGGGACAGTAGGGAGCTCCTACAAAGATCAGTTCCTC.

This clonotype appeared once. At one end the junction does not follow the germline gene, possibly because of a read error. The chain's CDR3 is CANSGVDTQYF. The CDR3 DNA sequence: TGCGCCAACAGTGGTGTGGATACGCAGTATTTT. V gene TRBV10-1 combines with J gene TRBJ2-3, with no clear D. The CDR3 spans 11 residues. From germline, CDR1 is WNHNN and CDR2 SYGVQD (reference sequence).

Details on this clonotype: Mismatch with germline at one junction end may stem from a read error. The J gene is TRBJ2-1, the V gene TRBV7-9; 8 nucleotides match TRBD1. The CDR3 is made up of 15 amino acids. Germline CDR1 is SEHNR and CDR2 is FQNEAQ (reference sequence). Written as DNA, the CDR3 is TGTGTCAGCAGCTTTTGGACAGGGTCGGGCAATGAGCAGTTCTTC. Its protein is CVSSFWTGSGNEQFF.

This clonotype was recorded a few times. The chain uses TRBV12-3 or TRBV12-4 and TRBJ2-5; TRBD1 matches at 7 bases. This CDR3 comprises 14 residues. Trimming at V came to 8 bases and at J to 9 bases, leaving 15 bases not matched to a gene. In DNA, the CDR3 is TGTGCCAGCGGTCTTATGACAGGGATGGAGGCCCAGTACTTC. This translates into CASGLMTGMEAQYF.

In the case of this clonotype: One junction end does not reproduce the germline sequence, and a read error may be involved. The DNA for the CDR3 is TGTGCCTGCAGAGGGGGACAGGGGATATACATTCAGTACTTC. It specifies CACRGGQGIYIQYF. The chain is built from TRBV11-2 and TRBJ2-4, with 10 bases aligning to TRBD1. Germline V gene data show CDR1 as SGHAT and CDR2 as FQNNGV. The CDR3 extends over 14 amino acids.

This clonotype was detected only a few times. A much larger clone differs from this one at a single base, so this may be a read error. The chain couples TRBV7-9 to TRBJ1-2, with D uncertain. CDR1 is SEHNR and CDR2 is FQNEAQ in the germline V gene (reference sequence). This CDR3 region has 12 residues. CDR3 in DNA: TGTGCCATCAGCTTTTCGGGAGGCGGCTACACCTTC. Protein sequence: CAISFSGGGYTF.

On this clonotype itself: The conserved phenylalanine or tryptophan is not found at the CDR3 terminus, so this likely reflects a read error. V gene TRBV4-1 combines with J gene TRBJ2-1; 8 positions match TRBD2. CDR1 MGHRA and CDR2 YSYEKL come from the germline V gene. CDR3 length: 17 residues. CDR3 DNA: TGCGCCAGCAGCCTTAAGATGCTAGCGGGCAGGTCCAATGTGCAGTTCATC. Translation: CASSLKMLAGRSNVQFI.

About this clonotype: One end of the junction varies from germline; a read error may be responsible. The genes are TRBV12-3 or TRBV12-4 and TRBJ2-7; possible D gene TRBD2, 5 bases. The CDR3 has 13 residues. DNA of the CDR3: TGTGCCAGCAGGACCAGCGGTCCGGACGAGCTGTACTTC. Its translation is CASRTSGPDELYF.